This T cell receptor (beta chain) derives from a study of blood T cell repertoires in COVID-19. Across the study: Both acute and convalescent COVID-19 samples were obtained from the United States, Italy and Spain.

Clones were sequenced by immunoSEQ multiplex PCR, and TCRdb holds only the in-frame ones, with some missing. The sample includes more than 300,000 clones, 85% to 90% seen only once; the top ten take less than 11%. Donors in Cohort 3 counted as recovered after two negative PCRs, clearance, or symptom resolution. The TCR was taken from a woman aged 18-35 years who had recovered from COVID-19. Sequenced: PBMCs or T cells enriched from blood (not recorded which).

The CDR3 protein is CASSVGDSKNIQYF. The CDR3 nucleotides read TGTGCCAGCAGCGTAGGAGACAGTAAAAACATTCAGTACTTC. This chain uses TRBV9 with TRBJ2-4; a possible D gene is TRBD1 (5 bases). The CDR3 extends over 14 amino acids. V lost 0 bases to trimming and J lost 4 bases, with 8 bases between them. CDR1 and CDR2 (germline): SGDLS, YYNGEE.